What follows describes a single T cell receptor beta chain. The target antigen is unknown. The germline CDR1 and CDR2 sequences are SGHRS and YFSETQ. The length of the CDR3 is 14 residues. The ends lost 4 bases at V and 5 bases at J; junction bases unmatched: 5. This entry belongs to a study of T cell responses to AZD1222 COVID-19 vaccine. Method: immunoSEQ multiplex PCR; TCRdb's copy keeps in-frame clones and lacks some. The repertoire holds some 74,000 clones, with roughly 90% as singletons. Study-wide results and limits: Without day 14 samples, only post-peak T cell repertoires were studied. Only a handful of AZD1222 recipients, more than five in all, had baseline seropositivity. Donors were chiefly white British, with a greater number of females, and clonal diversity was perhaps underestimated.

Second-dose intervals near 4 or 12 weeks were combined. V and J are TRBV5-1 and TRBJ1-4; 7 nucleotides align to TRBD1. Sequencing was performed on peripheral blood, taken 28 days after the second AZD1222 dose. The TCR sequence derives from an adult who received the AZD1222 COVID-19 vaccine. In nucleotides, the CDR3 is TGCGCCAGCAGCCCGGGACAGCCGAATGAAAAACTGTTTTTT. As protein: CASSPGQPNEKLFF.